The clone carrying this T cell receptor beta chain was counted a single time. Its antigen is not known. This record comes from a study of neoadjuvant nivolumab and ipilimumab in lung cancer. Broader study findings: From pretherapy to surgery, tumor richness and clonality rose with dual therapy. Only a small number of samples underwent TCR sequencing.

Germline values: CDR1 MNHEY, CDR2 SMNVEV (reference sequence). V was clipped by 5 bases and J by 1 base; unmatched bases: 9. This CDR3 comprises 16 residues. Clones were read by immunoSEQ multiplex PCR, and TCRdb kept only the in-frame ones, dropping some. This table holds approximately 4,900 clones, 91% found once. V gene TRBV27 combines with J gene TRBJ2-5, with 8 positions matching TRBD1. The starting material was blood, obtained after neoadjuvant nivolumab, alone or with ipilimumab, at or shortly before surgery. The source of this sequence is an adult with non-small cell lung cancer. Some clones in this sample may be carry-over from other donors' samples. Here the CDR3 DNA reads TGTGCCAGCAGTCCGACCCCCGGGACAGGCCAAGAGACCCAGTACTTC. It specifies CASSPTPGTGQETQYF.